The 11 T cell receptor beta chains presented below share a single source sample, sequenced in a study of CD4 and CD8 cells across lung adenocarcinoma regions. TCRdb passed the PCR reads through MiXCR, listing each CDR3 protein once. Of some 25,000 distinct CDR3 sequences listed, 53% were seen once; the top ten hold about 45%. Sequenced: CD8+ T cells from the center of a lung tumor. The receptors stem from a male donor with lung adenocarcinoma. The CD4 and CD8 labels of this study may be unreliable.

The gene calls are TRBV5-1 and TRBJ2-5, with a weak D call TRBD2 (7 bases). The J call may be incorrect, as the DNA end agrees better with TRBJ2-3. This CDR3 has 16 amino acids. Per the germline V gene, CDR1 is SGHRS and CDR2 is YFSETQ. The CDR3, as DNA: TGCGCCAGCAGCCTGATGGGGGGGCGGGACCAAGAGACCCAGTATTTT. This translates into CASSLMGGRDQETQYF.

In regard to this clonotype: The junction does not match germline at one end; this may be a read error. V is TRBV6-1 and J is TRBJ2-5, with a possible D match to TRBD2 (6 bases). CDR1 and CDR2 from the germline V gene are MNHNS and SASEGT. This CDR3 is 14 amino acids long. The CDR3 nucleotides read TGTGCGGGCAGCGTGGGGGGAGGCCCAGAGACGCAGTACTTC. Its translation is CAGSVGGGPETQYF.

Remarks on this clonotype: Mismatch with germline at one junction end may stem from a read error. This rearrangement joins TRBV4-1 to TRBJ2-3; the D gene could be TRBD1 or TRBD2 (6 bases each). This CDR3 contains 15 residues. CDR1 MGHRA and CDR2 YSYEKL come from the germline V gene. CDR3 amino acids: CAGGQGGRDRDTQYF. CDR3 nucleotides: TGCGCCGGGGGGCAAGGGGGGCGTGACCGAGATACGCAGTATTTC.

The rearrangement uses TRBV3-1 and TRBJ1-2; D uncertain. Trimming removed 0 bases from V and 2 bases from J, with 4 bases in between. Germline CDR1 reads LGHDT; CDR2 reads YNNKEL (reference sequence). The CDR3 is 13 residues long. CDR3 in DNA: TGTGCCAGCAGCCAAGACGCGAACTATGGCTACACCTTC. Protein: CASSQDANYGYTF.

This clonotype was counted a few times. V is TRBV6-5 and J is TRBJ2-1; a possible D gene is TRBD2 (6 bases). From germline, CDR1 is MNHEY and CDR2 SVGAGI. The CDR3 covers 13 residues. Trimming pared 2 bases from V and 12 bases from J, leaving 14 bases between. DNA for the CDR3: TGTGCCAGCAGTTACCGCACCGGGACTCGGCAGTTCTTC. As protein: CASSYRTGTRQFF.

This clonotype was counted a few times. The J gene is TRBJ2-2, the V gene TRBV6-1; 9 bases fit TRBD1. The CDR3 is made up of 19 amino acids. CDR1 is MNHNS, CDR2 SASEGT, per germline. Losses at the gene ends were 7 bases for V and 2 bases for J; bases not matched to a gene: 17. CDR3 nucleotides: TGTGCCAGCACCGGGACAGGGTACGAGACTGACTTAAACACCGGGGAGCTGTTTTTT. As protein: CASTGTGYETDLNTGELFF.

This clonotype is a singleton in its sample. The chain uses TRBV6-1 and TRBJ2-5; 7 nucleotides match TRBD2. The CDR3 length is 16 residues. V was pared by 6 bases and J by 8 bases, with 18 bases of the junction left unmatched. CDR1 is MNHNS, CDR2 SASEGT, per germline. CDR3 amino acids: CASRGPGSGVGDTQYF. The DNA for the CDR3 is TGTGCCAGCAGGGGGCCCGGGAGCGGGGTCGGGGATACCCAGTACTTC.

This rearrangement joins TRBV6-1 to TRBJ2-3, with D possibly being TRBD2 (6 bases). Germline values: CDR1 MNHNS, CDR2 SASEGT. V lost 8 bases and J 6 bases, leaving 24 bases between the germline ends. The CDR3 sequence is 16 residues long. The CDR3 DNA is TGTGCCAGCGGGGAGGCCGGGGCCGGGGTTCGGGATACGCAGTATTTT. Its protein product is CASGEAGAGVRDTQYF.

CDR3 DNA: TGCGCCAGCAGAGCGGGGAGCGGGAGCCGTGCCAAAGAGACTCAGTACTTC. As protein: CASRAGSGSRAKETQYF. The chain carries TRBV10-1 and TRBJ2-4, with 8 bases lining up with TRBD2. The germline CDR1 and CDR2 sequences are WNHNN and SYGVQD (reference sequence). The CDR3 runs 17 residues. V dropped 6 bases and J dropped 12; count of bases not matched to a gene: 22.

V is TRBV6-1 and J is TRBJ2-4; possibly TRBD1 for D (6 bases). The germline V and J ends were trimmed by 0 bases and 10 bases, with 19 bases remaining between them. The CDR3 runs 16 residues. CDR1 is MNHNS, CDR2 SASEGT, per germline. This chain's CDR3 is CASSEAGPGVEDIQYF. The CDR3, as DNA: TGTGCCAGCAGTGAAGCGGGGCCAGGGGTTGAAGATATTCAGTACTTC.

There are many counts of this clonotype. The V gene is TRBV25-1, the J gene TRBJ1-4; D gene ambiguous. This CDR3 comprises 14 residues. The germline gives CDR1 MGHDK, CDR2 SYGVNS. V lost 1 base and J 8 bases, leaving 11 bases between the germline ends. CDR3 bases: TGTGCCAGCAGTGAATCGGGCAGAACCGAAAAACTGTTTTTT. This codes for CASSESGRTEKLFF.